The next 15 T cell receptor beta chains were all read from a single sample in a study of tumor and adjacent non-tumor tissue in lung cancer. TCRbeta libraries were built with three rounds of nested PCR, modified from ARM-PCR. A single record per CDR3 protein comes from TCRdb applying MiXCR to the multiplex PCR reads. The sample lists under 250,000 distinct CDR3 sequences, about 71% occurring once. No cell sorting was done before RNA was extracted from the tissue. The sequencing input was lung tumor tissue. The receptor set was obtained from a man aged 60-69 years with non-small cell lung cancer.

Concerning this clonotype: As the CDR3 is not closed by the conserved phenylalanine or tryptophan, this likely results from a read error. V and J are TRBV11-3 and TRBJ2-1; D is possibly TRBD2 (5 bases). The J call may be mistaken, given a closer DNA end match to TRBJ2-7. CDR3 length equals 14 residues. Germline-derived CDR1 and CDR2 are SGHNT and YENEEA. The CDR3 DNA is TGTGCCAGCAGCTTTGGGGAGCAATGCAATGAGCAGTACCTC. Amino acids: CASSFGEQCNEQYL.

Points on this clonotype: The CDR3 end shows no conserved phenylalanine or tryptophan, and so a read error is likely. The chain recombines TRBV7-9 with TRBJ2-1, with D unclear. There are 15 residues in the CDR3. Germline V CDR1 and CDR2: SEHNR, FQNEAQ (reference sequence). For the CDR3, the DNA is TGTCCCAGCAGCTCCGACACTCGGAAGGACAATGAGCAGTTCTTA. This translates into CPSSSDTRKDNEQFL.

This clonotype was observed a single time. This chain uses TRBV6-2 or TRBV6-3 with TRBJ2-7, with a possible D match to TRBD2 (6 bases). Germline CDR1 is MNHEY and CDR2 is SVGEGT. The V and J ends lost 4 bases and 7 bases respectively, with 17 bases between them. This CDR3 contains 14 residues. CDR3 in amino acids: CASSSRGGKGEQYF. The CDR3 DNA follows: TGTGCCAGCAGTTCCCGCGGCGGGAAAGGGGAGCAGTACTTC.

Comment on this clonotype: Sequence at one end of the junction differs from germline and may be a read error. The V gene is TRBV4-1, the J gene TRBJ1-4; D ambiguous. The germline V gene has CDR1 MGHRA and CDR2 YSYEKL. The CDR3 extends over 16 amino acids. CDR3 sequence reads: CASSQDMRVSNERLFF. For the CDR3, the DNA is TGCGCCAGCAGCCAAGATATGCGGGTCTCTAATGAAAGACTGTTTTTT.

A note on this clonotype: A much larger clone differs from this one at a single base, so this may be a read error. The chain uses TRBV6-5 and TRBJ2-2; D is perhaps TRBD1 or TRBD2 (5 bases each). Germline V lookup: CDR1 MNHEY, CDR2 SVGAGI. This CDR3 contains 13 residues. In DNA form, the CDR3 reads TGTGCCAGCAGGATCAGGGATACCGGGGAGATGTTTTTT. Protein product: CASRIRDTGEMFF.

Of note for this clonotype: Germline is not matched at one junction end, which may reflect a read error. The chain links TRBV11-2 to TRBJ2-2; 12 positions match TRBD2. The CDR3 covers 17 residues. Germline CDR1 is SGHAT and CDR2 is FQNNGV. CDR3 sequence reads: CARSLTSGGTNTGELFF. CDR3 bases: TGTGCCAGAAGCTTAACTAGCGGGGGGACGAACACCGGGGAGCTGTTTTTT.

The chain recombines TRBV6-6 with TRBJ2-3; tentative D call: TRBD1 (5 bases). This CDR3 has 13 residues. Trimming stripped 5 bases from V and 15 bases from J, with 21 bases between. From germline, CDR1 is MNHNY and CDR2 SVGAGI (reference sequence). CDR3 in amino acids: CASSRETLMGHYF. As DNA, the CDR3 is TGTGCCAGCAGTCGTGAAACTCTGATGGGGCATTATTTT.

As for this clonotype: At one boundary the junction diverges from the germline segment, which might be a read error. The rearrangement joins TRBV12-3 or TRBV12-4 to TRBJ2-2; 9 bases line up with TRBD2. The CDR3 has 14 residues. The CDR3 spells CVSGPETAGGGLLF. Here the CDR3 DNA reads TGTGTCAGCGGCCCTGAGACAGCGGGGGGAGGGCTGTTGTTT.

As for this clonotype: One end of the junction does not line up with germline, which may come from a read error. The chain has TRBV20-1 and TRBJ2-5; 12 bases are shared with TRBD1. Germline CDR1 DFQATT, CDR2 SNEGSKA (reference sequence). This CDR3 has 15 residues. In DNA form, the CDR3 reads TGCAGTGTTAGAGCGGGACAGGGGGCTCAGGAGACCCAGTACTTC. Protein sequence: CSVRAGQGAQETQYF.

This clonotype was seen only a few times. The CDR3 reads CASSSKRTNEKLFF. DNA of the CDR3: TGTGCCAGCAGTTCCAAGAGAACTAATGAAAAACTGTTTTTT. This chain connects TRBV28 to TRBJ1-4; D gene unclear. Between the trimmed V and J ends, which lost 4 bases and 1 base, there was a span of 7 bases. The CDR3 is made up of 14 amino acids. Per the germline V gene, CDR1 is MDHEN and CDR2 is SYDVKM. Full variable domain (missing parts from reference TRBV28 and TRBJ1-4): DVKVTQSSRYLVKRTGEKVFLECVQDMDHENMFWYRQDPGLGLRLIYFSYDVKMKEKGDIPEGYSVSREKKERFSLILESASTNQTSMYLCASSSKRTNEKLFFGSGTQLSVL.

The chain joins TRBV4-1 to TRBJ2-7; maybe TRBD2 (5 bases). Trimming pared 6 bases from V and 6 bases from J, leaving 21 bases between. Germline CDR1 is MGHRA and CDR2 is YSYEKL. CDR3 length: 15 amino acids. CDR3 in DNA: TGCGCCAGCAGTCAGCGATCTCTAGTACGGGGCGAGCAGTACTTC. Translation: CASSQRSLVRGEQYF.

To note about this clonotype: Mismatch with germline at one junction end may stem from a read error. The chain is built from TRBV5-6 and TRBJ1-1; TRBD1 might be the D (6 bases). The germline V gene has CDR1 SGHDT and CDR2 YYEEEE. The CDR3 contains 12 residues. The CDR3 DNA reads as TGTGCCAGCAGCTTGGTAGGGGGTGAACCTTTCTTT. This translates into CASSLVGGEPFF. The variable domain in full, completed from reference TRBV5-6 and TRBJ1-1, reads DAGVTQSPTHLIKTRGQQVTLRCSPKSGHDTVSWYQQALGQGPQFIFQYYEEEERQRGNFPDRFSGHQFPNYSSELNVNALLLGDSALYLCASSLVGGEPFFGQGTRLTVV.

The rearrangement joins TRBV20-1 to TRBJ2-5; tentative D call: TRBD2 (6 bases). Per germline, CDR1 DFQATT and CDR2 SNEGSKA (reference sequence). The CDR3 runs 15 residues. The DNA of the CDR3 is TGCGATGCTAGAGATTGGCAGCGGGTTCAAGAGACCCAGTACTTC. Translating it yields CDARDWQRVQETQYF.

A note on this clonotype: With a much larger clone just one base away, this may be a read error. CDR3 protein: CASSPLTGVRGGFKQYF. The CDR3 coding sequence is TGTGCCAGCAGCCCTCTCACAGGCGTGCGGGGGGGCTTCAAGCAGTACTTC. This chain uses TRBV12-3 or TRBV12-4 with TRBJ2-7; 9 bases fit TRBD2. V shed 6 bases and J 8 bases; nucleotides not matched to a gene: 20. The CDR3 is 17 residues long.

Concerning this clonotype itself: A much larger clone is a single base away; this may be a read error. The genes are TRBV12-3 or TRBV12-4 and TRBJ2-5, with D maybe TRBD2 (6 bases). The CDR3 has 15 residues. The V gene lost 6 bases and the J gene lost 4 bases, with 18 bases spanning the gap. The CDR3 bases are TGTGCCAGCAGCTCCAATCCAGGAGCGGGAGAGACCCAGTACTTC. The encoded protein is CASSSNPGAGETQYF.